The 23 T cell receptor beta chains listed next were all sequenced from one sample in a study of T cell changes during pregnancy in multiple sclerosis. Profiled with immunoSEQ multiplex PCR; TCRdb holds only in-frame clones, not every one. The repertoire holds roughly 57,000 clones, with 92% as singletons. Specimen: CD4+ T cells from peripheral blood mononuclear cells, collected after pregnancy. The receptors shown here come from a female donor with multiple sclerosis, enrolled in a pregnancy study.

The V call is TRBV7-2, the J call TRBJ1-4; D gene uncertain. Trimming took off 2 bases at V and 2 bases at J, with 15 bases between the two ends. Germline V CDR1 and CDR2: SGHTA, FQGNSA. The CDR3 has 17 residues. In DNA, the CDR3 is TGTGCCAGCAGCTTATCGAGAAGACGAGGGACTAATGAAAAACTGTTTTTT. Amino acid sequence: CASSLSRRRGTNEKLFF.

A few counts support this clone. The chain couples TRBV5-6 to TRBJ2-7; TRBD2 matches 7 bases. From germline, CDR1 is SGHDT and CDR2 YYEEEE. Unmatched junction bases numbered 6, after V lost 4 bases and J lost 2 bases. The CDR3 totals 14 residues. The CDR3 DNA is TGTGCCAGCAGCCCACCGGGACTACCCTACGAGCAGTACTTC. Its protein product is CASSPPGLPYEQYF.

In nucleotides, the CDR3 is TGTGCCAGCAGTGAATCAGATGCACAGGGGACCGCATCGTTCTTC. As protein: CASSESDAQGTASFF. The chain links TRBV2 to TRBJ2-1; 7 bases align to TRBD1. Trimming cost V 2 bases and J 15 bases; bases outside gene matches: 16. This CDR3 comprises 15 residues. In germline, CDR1 is SNHLY, CDR2 FYNNEI.

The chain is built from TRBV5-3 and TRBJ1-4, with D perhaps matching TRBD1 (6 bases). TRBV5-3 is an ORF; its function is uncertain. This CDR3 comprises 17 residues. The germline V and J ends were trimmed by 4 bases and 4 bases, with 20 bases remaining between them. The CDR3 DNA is TGTGCCAGAAGCGGCCTCGGCGGGGGGCGAGTTAATGAAAAACTGTTTTTT. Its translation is CARSGLGGGRVNEKLFF.

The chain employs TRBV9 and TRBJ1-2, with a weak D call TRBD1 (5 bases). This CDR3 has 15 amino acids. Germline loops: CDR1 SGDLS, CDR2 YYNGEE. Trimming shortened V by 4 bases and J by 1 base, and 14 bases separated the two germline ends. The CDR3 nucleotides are TGTGCCAGCAGCCCCCGGGACTGGGGTAACTATGGCTACACCTTC. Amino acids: CASSPRDWGNYGYTF.

The CDR3: CATEVGHMNTEAFF. The CDR3 DNA reads TGTGCCACCGAAGTGGGACACATGAACACTGAAGCTTTCTTT. The chain links TRBV15 to TRBJ1-1; a weak D match, TRBD1 (6 bases). V lost 8 bases to trimming and J lost 0 bases, with 13 bases between them. Germline V gene lookup returns CDR1 LNHNV and CDR2 YYDKDF (reference sequence). The CDR3 has 14 amino acids.

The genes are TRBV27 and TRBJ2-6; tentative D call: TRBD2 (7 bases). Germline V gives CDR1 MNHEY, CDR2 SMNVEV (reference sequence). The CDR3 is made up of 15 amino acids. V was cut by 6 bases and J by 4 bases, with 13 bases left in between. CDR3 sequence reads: CASSGGQAGANVLTF. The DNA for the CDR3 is TGTGCCAGCAGCGGGGGGCAAGCAGGGGCCAACGTCCTGACTTTC.

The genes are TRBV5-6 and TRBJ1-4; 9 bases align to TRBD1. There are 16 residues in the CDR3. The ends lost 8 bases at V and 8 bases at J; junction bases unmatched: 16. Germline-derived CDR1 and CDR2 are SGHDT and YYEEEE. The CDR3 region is CASNLKSQGALEKLFF. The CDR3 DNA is TGTGCCAGTAACCTAAAATCACAGGGGGCCTTGGAAAAACTGTTTTTT.

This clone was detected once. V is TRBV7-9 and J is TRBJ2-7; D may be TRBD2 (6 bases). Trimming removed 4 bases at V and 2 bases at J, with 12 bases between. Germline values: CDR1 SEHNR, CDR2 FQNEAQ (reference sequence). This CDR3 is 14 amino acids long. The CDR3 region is CASSSWRGPYEQYF. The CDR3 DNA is TGTGCCAGCAGCTCCTGGCGGGGTCCCTACGAGCAGTACTTC.

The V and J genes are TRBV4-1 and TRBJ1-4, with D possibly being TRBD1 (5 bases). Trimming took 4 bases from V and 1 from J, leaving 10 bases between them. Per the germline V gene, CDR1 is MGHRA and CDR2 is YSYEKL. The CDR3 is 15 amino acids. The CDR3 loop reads CASSPGEGTNEKLFF. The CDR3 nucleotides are TGCGCCAGCAGCCCGGGGGAGGGAACTAATGAAAAACTGTTTTTT.

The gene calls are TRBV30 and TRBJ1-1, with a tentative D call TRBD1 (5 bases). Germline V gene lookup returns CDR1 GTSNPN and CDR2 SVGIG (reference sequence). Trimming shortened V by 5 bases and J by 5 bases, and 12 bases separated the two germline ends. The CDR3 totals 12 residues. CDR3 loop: CAWGKRGTEAFF. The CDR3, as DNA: TGTGCCTGGGGTAAGCGGGGGACTGAAGCTTTCTTT.

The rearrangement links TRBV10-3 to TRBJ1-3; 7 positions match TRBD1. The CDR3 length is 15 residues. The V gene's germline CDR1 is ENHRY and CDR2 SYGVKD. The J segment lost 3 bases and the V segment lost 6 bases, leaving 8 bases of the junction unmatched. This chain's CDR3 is CAIREGQRYGNTIYF. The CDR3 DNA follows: TGTGCCATCAGGGAGGGACAGCGTTATGGAAACACCATATATTTT.

The CDR3 loop is CASSSWDRGQDTGELFF. The CDR3 nucleotides read TGTGCCAGCAGCTCCTGGGACAGGGGGCAGGACACCGGGGAGCTGTTTTTT. The J gene is TRBJ2-2, the V gene TRBV7-3; 12 nucleotides align to TRBD1. With V trimmed by 4 bases and J by 3 bases, 6 bases remained unmatched. Looked up from germline, CDR1 is SGHTA and CDR2 is FQGTGA. The CDR3 runs to 17 residues.

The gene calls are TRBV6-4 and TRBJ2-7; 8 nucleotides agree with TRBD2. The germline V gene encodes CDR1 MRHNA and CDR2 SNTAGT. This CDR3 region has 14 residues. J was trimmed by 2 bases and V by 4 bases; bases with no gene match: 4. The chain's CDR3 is CASSVEAGAYEQYF. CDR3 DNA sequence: TGTGCCAGCAGTGTAGAAGCGGGGGCCTACGAGCAGTACTTC.

The CDR3 nucleotides read TGTGCCATCAGTGACCCTCCGACGGGACTGGGAAATTCACCCCTCCACTTT. This translates into CAISDPPTGLGNSPLHF. The rearrangement joins TRBV10-3 to TRBJ1-6; perhaps TRBD1 as D (5 bases). The germline V gene has CDR1 ENHRY and CDR2 SYGVKD. V lost 3 bases to trimming and J lost 7 bases, with 19 bases between them. There are 17 residues in the CDR3.

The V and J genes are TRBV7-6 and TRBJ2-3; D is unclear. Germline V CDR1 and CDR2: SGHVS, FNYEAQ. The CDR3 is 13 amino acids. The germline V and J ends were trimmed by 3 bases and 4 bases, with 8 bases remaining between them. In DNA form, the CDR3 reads TGTGCCAGCAGCTTGTCTGGCCCAGATACGCAGTATTTT. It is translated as CASSLSGPDTQYF.

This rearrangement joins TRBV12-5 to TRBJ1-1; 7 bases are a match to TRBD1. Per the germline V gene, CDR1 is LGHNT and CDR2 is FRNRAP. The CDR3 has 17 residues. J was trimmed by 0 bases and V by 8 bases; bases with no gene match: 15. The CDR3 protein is CASRTTLWGQMNTEAFF. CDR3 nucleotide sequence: TGTGCTAGTCGTACCACTTTATGGGGACAGATGAACACTGAAGCTTTCTTT.

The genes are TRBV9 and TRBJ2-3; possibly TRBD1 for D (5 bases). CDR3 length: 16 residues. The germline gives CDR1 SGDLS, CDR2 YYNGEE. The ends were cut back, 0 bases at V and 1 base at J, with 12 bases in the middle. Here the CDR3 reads CASSVAPQGGTDTQYF. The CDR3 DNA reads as TGTGCCAGCAGCGTAGCCCCCCAGGGCGGCACAGATACGCAGTATTTT.

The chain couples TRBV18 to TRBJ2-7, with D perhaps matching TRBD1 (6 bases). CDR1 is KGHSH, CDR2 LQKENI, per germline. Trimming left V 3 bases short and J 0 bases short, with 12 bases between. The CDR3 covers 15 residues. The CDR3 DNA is TGTGCCAGCTCACCGCCGACAGGCCACTCCTACGAGCAGTACTTC. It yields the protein CASSPPTGHSYEQYF.

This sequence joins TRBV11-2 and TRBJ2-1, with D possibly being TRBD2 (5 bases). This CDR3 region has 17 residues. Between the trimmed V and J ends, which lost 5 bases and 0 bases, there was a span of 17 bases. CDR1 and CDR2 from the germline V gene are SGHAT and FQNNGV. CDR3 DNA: TGTGCCAGCAGCAACGGCTTAGTAGGGAGCTCCTACAATGAGCAGTTCTTC. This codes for CASSNGLVGSSYNEQFF.

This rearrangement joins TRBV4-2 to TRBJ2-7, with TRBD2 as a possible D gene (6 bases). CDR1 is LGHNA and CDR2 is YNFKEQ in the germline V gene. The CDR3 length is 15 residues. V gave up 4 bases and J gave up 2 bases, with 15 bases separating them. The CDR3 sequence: CASSLATGVAYEQYF. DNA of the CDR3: TGTGCCAGCAGCCTGGCCACGGGAGTTGCCTACGAGCAGTACTTC.

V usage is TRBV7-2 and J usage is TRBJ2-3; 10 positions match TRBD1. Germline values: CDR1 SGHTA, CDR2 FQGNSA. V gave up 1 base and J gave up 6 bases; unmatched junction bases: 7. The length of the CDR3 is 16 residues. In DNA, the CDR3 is TGTGCCAGCAGCTTAGACGGACAGGGGGGGCCGGATACGCAGTATTTT. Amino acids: CASSLDGQGGPDTQYF. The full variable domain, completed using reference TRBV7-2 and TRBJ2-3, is GAGVSQSPSNKVTEKGKDVELRCDPISGHTALYWYRQSLGQGLEFLIYFQGNSAPDKSGLPSDRFSAERTGGSVSTLTIQRTQQEDSAVYLCASSLDGQGGPDTQYFGPGTRLTVL.

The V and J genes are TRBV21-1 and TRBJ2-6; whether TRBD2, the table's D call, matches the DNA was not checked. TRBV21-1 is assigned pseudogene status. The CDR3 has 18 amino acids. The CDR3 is CASSSDGTALSGANVLTF. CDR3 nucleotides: TGTGCCAGCAGCAGCGATGGTACCGCACTCTCTGGGGCCAACGTCCTGACTTTC.